What follows is one T cell receptor beta chain and its context. Its cognate antigen is unknown. Nominal health characterized the donors when sampled, though unrecorded immune exposures were likely. This record comes from a study of cytomegalovirus exposure and HLA in healthy donors. General observations from the study: Data from an earlier analysis indicated that most TCR beta V segments were productive either about 87% or about 30% of the time.

The PCR made use of 60 Vbeta and 13 Jbeta primers. Some clones are missing from TCRdb's copy, which holds only in-frame ones; the method was immunoSEQ multiplex PCR. There are about 110,000 clones in the sample; 70% occur only once, and around 8.2% lies in the top ten. V shed 0 bases, J shed 6 bases, and the junction held 0 bases outside the gene matches. The CDR3 consists of 13 residues. Germline CDR1 and CDR2: SGHTA and FQGTGA. Sequenced sample: PBMCs. This receptor was taken from a man aged 30-40 years in good health and CMV-seropositive. This rearrangement joins TRBV7-3 to TRBJ2-3, with 7 positions matching TRBD2. Written as DNA, the CDR3 is TGTGCCAGCAGCTTAACGGGGGGGGATACGCAGTATTTT. Residues: CASSLTGGDTQYF.